A selection of T cell receptor beta chains follows, all from one sample in a study of a mutant IDH1 vaccine in newly diagnosed glioma. Generated by immunoSEQ multiplex PCR, the TCRdb table keeps only in-frame clones and is missing some. The sample lists approximately 52,000 clones, 60% to 85% occurring once. The material sequenced was PBMCs, taken from a glioma patient treated with radiotherapy, temozolomide or both. These receptor sequences come from a woman aged 40 to 50 with glioma. Both conserved end residues are part of each CDR3. Each record gives: CDR3 DNA, CDR3 protein, CDR3 length, V gene, D gene, clone size, J gene. A D gene is named only where the DNA matches it firmly. Not every row has a clone size; where given, it reads once, few, many or a size class.

TGTGCCAGCAGCTTGGATGGGGGGGGTGGCTACACCTTC CASSLDGGGGYTF 13 TRBV7-9 NA NA TRBJ1-2
TGTGCCAGCAGCGTCGCCAGTAACTATGGCTACACCTTC CASSVASNYGYTF 13 TRBV7-2 NA NA TRBJ1-2
TGTGCCAGCAGCCCCAAACAGGGGAGATACGAGCAGTACTTC CASSPKQGRYEQYF 14 TRBV7-9 TRBD1 once TRBJ2-7
TGCGCCAGCAGCTTGGCGGGGCAGGGGAAGGGCTATGGCTACACCTTC CASSLAGQGKGYGYTF 16 TRBV5-1 NA NA TRBJ1-2
TGCAGCGTCTCGGGTTTAGGGGCATACACAGATACGCAGTATTTT CSVSGLGAYTDTQYF 15 TRBV29-1 NA NA TRBJ2-3
TGTGCCAGCAGCCAAGAAAGCGGGGGGCCCACAGATACGCAGTATTTT CASSQESGGPTDTQYF 16 TRBV4-2 TRBD2 NA TRBJ2-3
TGTGCCAGCCTCAGGGACGCGTGGAACACTGAAGCTTTCTTT CASLRDAWNTEAFF 14 TRBV27 NA NA TRBJ1-1
TGTGCCAGCAGTTACCTGACAGGGACTAACTATGGCTACACCTTC CASSYLTGTNYGYTF 15 TRBV6-5 TRBD1 NA TRBJ1-2
TGTGCCAGCTCACTGACGATGGATTATGAAAAACTGTTTTTT CASSLTMDYEKLFF 14 TRBV18 NA NA TRBJ1-4
TGTGCCAGCAGCTTGTCGGGGAATCAGTACTTC CASSLSGNQYF 11 TRBV5-6 NA NA TRBJ2-7
TGTGCCAGCAGCCATCTTAGAAGTAGCCGGAGTGAAGCTTTCTTT CASSHLRSSRSEAFF 15 TRBV13 NA NA TRBJ1-1
TGCGCCAGCAGCCTGATGGTCGGGGTATCGTACGAGCAGTACTTC CASSLMVGVSYEQYF 15 TRBV5-1 NA NA TRBJ2-7
TGTGCCAGCAGCCCCCTGGTAGGGCACTCCTCCTACGAGCAGTACTTC CASSPLVGHSSYEQYF 16 TRBV7-6 NA few TRBJ2-7
TGCGCCAGCAGCTTCCTGGGGGCGACGAGTGGCTACACCTTC CASSFLGATSGYTF 14 TRBV5-1 NA once TRBJ1-2
TGCGCCAGCAGCTCGCCCGGCCTGAACACTGAAGCTTTCTTT CASSSPGLNTEAFF 14 TRBV10-2 NA NA TRBJ1-1